These 21 T cell receptor beta chains originate from one sample sequenced in a study of T cells in Graves' hyperthyroidism and ophthalmopathy. RNA transcripts gave rise to amplified TCR beta CDR3 regions. Researchers ran a first-round RT-PCR on the TCR CDR3 using the HTBI primer set. MiXCR was run by TCRdb on the multiplex PCR reads, yielding one entry per CDR3 protein. The sample shows fewer than 850,000 distinct CDR3 sequences, approximately 15% of them seen only once. Sequencing input: blood. The receptors shown here come from a man aged 50-60 years with Graves' hyperthyroidism.

This clonotype was seen more than once but under ten times. The V gene is TRBV28, the J gene TRBJ1-1, with D unclear. The CDR3 covers 13 residues. V dropped 8 bases and J dropped 2 bases, with 12 bases sitting between them. Germline V CDR1 and CDR2: MDHEN, SYDVKM. CDR3 loop: CASLLAGNTEAFF. The CDR3 DNA follows: TGTGCCAGCCTTCTGGCGGGTAACACTGAAGCTTTCTTT.

This clonotype was counted only a few times. This rearrangement joins TRBV3-1 to TRBJ1-2, with D uncertain. CDR3 length: 16 residues. V was trimmed by 0 bases and J by 2 bases, leaving 13 bases between them. Germline-derived CDR1 and CDR2 are LGHDT and YNNKEL (reference sequence). CDR3 coding DNA: TGTGCCAGCAGCCAAGATTACATGGCCGAGAACTATGGCTACACCTTC. Residues: CASSQDYMAENYGYTF.

This clonotype has more than one count but fewer than ten. This rearrangement joins TRBV30 to TRBJ2-5; 7 nucleotides line up with TRBD1. Germline-derived CDR1 and CDR2 are GTSNPN and SVGIG (reference sequence). The CDR3 length is 12 residues. J was trimmed by 4 bases and V by 2 bases; bases with no gene match: 1. The CDR3 DNA reads TGTGCCTGGAGTAACAGGGGAGAGACCCAGTACTTC. Translated, it gives CAWSNRGETQYF. The entire variable domain, with the rest obtained from reference TRBV30 and TRBJ2-5, is as follows: SQTIHQWPATLVQPVGSPLSLECTVEGTSNPNLYWYRQAAGRGLQLLFYSVGIGQISSEVPQNLSASRPQDRQFILSSKKLLLSDSGFYLCAWSNRGETQYFGPGTRLLVL.

The table lists this clonotype with many counts. The CDR3 loop is CAIASGQGDQPQHF. The DNA of the CDR3 is TGTGCCATCGCAAGCGGACAGGGGGATCAGCCCCAGCATTTT. The chain employs TRBV10-3 and TRBJ1-5; 10 bases are shared with TRBD1. The length of the CDR3 is 14 residues. Germline V gene lookup returns CDR1 ENHRY and CDR2 SYGVKD. J was trimmed by 5 bases and V by 8 bases; bases with no gene match: 6.

This clonotype came up many times. V is TRBV10-3 and J is TRBJ2-1; 7 bases are shared with TRBD2. V was pared by 11 bases and J by 10 bases, with 11 bases of the junction left unmatched. The CDR3 sequence is 12 residues long. Per germline, CDR1 ENHRY and CDR2 SYGVKD. The CDR3 sequence: CASSNRGEEQFF. The CDR3 bases are TGTGCCTCCTCAAACCGGGGGGAAGAGCAGTTCTTC.

This clonotype was counted at least ten times. The rearrangement joins TRBV18 to TRBJ2-7; TRBD2 matches 13 bases. This CDR3 comprises 15 residues. After removal of 3 bases from V and 5 bases from J, the junction contained 4 bases not matched to a gene. Germline CDR1 and CDR2: KGHSH and LQKENI. DNA for the CDR3: TGTGCCAGCTCACCCGGACTAGCGGGAGCGAACGAGCAGTACTTC. As protein: CASSPGLAGANEQYF. Full variable domain (outside the CDR3, taken from reference TRBV18 and TRBJ2-7): NAGVMQNPRHLVRRRGQEARLRCSPMKGHSHVYWYRQLPEEGLKFMVYLQKENIIDESGMPKERFSAEFPKEGPSILRIQQVVRGDSAAYFCASSPGLAGANEQYFGPGTRLTVT.

In its sample, this clonotype was seen many times. The chain couples TRBV9 to TRBJ1-1; D is undetermined. Germline V gives CDR1 SGDLS, CDR2 YYNGEE. Trimming left V 0 bases short and J 3 bases short, with 6 bases between. CDR3 length: 13 amino acids. The CDR3 bases are TGTGCCAGCAGCGTAGCCGGGGACACTGAAGCTTTCTTT. Its translation: CASSVAGDTEAFF.

The chain's CDR3 is CSALQTGGAYEQYF. In nucleotides, the CDR3 is TGCAGTGCTCTTCAAACGGGTGGGGCCTACGAGCAGTACTTC. The rearrangement links TRBV20-1 to TRBJ2-7; D is ambiguous. This CDR3 contains 14 residues. V shed 5 bases and J shed 2 bases, with 16 bases lying between them. The germline CDR1 and CDR2 sequences are DFQATT and SNEGSKA (reference sequence).

This clonotype was observed many times. The chain links TRBV7-2 to TRBJ2-3; D uncertain. The CDR3 loop spans 12 amino acids. V was clipped by 6 bases and J by 2 bases, with 6 bases between them. Germline values: CDR1 SGHTA, CDR2 FQGNSA. CDR3 amino acids: CASSFNTDTQYF. The CDR3 DNA follows: TGTGCCAGCAGTTTTAACACAGATACGCAGTATTTT.

V usage is TRBV28 and J usage is TRBJ1-1; a possible D gene is TRBD1 (5 bases). Per the germline V gene, CDR1 is MDHEN and CDR2 is SYDVKM. Trimming shortened V by 4 bases and J by 5 bases, and 14 bases separated the two germline ends. There are 14 residues in the CDR3. This chain's CDR3 is CASSWGREGTEAFF. The CDR3 nucleotides read TGTGCCAGCAGTTGGGGCAGGGAGGGGACTGAAGCTTTCTTT.

The rearrangement joins TRBV5-1 to TRBJ2-1; 10 nucleotides agree with TRBD1. The CDR3 is 16 amino acids. The V gene's germline CDR1 is SGHRS and CDR2 YFSETQ. The V gene end was trimmed by 0 bases and the J gene end by 2 bases; junction bases not matched to a gene: 2. The CDR3 is CASSLGGQGTYNEQFF. The CDR3 bases are TGCGCCAGCAGCTTGGGGGGACAGGGGACCTACAATGAGCAGTTCTTC.

Written as DNA, the CDR3 is TGCAGTGCCCACAGGATCGCCTACTCCTACGAGCAGTACTTC. The encoded protein is CSAHRIAYSYEQYF. The chain links TRBV20-1 to TRBJ2-7; weak D call: TRBD1 (5 bases). CDR3 size: 14 residues. V was cut by 6 bases and J by 0 bases, with 15 bases left in between. In germline, CDR1 is DFQATT, CDR2 SNEGSKA (reference sequence).

There are many counts of this clonotype. CDR3 in DNA: TGTGCCAGCAGTGAATACGGGGGAGGGCCAAAAGGCGACATTCAGTACTTC. Translated, it gives CASSEYGGGPKGDIQYF. This chain joins TRBV25-1 and TRBJ2-4; 7 bases align to TRBD2. This CDR3 is 17 amino acids long. CDR1 MGHDK and CDR2 SYGVNS come from the germline V gene. V gave up 0 bases and J gave up 8 bases; unmatched junction bases: 13.

This clonotype was observed a few times. The chain uses TRBV5-1 and TRBJ2-5; 14 bases are shared with TRBD2. V trimming: 3 bases; J trimming: 5 bases; junction bases outside the gene matches: 6. The germline V gene encodes CDR1 SGHRS and CDR2 YFSETQ. This CDR3 comprises 16 residues. In DNA form, the CDR3 reads TGCGCCAGCAGCTCGGGACTAGCGGGAGTCGGGGAGACCCAGTACTTC. Protein sequence: CASSSGLAGVGETQYF.

This clonotype was detected only a few times. The rearrangement links TRBV10-3 to TRBJ2-2, with D tentatively TRBD2 (6 bases). The CDR3 loop spans 16 amino acids. V was cut by 3 bases and J by 4 bases, with 15 bases left in between. Germline CDR1 ENHRY, CDR2 SYGVKD. CDR3 nucleotide sequence: TGTGCCATCAGTGATTTAGACGGGAGCGGCACCGGGGAGCTGTTTTTT. Translated, it gives CAISDLDGSGTGELFF.

This clonotype was found a few times. The V and J genes are TRBV5-6 and TRBJ2-2, with 10 bases aligning to TRBD2. Germline CDR1 is SGHDT and CDR2 is YYEEEE. Trimming took 0 bases from V and 7 from J; bases not matched to a gene: 15. The CDR3 runs 19 residues. This CDR3 reads CASSLGVTSGLRGHGELFF. In DNA form, the CDR3 reads TGTGCCAGCAGCTTGGGCGTGACTAGCGGGCTCCGAGGGCACGGGGAGCTGTTTTTT.

A remark on this clonotype: One junction end does not reproduce the germline sequence, and a read error may be involved. This chain joins TRBV24-1 and TRBJ2-1, with TRBD2 identical over 8 bases. The V gene's germline CDR1 is KGHDR and CDR2 SFDVKD. This CDR3 is 16 amino acids long. The chain's CDR3 is CATSDSSGSRNNEHFF. In nucleotides, the CDR3 is TGTGCCACCAGTGATTCCAGCGGGAGTAGAAACAATGAGCACTTCTTC.

The chain employs TRBV5-1 and TRBJ2-7; D may correspond to TRBD1 or TRBD2 (5 bases each). The germline V gene encodes CDR1 SGHRS and CDR2 YFSETQ. The germline V and J ends were trimmed by 6 bases and 0 bases, with 16 bases remaining between them. This CDR3 spans 15 amino acids. The DNA of the CDR3 is TGCGCCAGCACCTCGGTCCGGGACGGCTCCTACGAGCAGTACTTC. This gives the protein CASTSVRDGSYEQYF. The full variable domain, rest sourced from reference TRBV5-1 and TRBJ2-7, is KAGVTQTPRYLIKTRGQQVTLSCSPISGHRSVSWYQQTPGQGLQFLFEYFSETQRNKGNFPGRFSGRQFSNSRSEMNVSTLELGDSALYLCASTSVRDGSYEQYFGPGTRLTVT.

This clonotype showed up many times. The rearrangement joins TRBV18 to TRBJ2-7; 8 bases line up with TRBD2. J was trimmed by 5 bases and V by 6 bases; bases with no gene match: 12. CDR3 length: 15 residues. CDR1 and CDR2 (germline): KGHSH, LQKENI. In DNA form, the CDR3 reads TGTGCCAGCTCCGCAACGCGAGCGGGAGATAACGAGCAGTACTTC. It translates to CASSATRAGDNEQYF.

This clonotype occurred many times. The chain has TRBV16 and TRBJ2-7; D is undetermined. The CDR3 sequence is 13 residues long. Germline V CDR1 and CDR2: KGHSY, FQNENV. Trimming shortened V by 0 bases and J by 1 base, and 4 bases separated the two germline ends. The CDR3 region is CASSQSVSYEQYF. CDR3 DNA sequence: TGTGCCAGCAGCCAATCAGTTTCCTACGAGCAGTACTTC.

The CDR3 reads CASRTLTGNYTF. Written as DNA, the CDR3 is TGTGCCAGCAGAACCCTGACAGGGAACTACACCTTC. The chain employs TRBV6-2 or TRBV6-3 and TRBJ1-2, with 7 bases identical to TRBD1. The CDR3 extends over 12 amino acids. Germline trimming cut 6 bases from V and 10 bases from J; bases unmatched to any gene: 8. CDR1 MNHEY and CDR2 SVGEGT come from the germline V gene.